This T cell receptor (beta chain) was found in a study of CD8 T cell repertoires and HIV-1 epitope variants. Study summary: Epitopes were three Gag families plus Nef HW9 and YT9.

This CDR3 has 14 residues. Germline V lookup: CDR1 LNHDA, CDR2 SQIVND (reference sequence). Trimming left V 2 bases short and J 1 base short, with 8 bases between. Comment on this clone: The antigen remains undetermined.

Sequenced by immunoSEQ multiplex PCR; TCRdb stores in-frame clones only, minus some. The sample yields under 7,500 clones, around 60% seen once. This chain connects TRBV19 to TRBJ1-1; D is ambiguous. Input material: cultured CD8+ T cells derived from PBMCs. This sequence originates from a male donor with HIV. CDR3 DNA: TGTGCCAGTAGTATAATGGTCGGGAACACTGAAGCTTTCTTT. Residues: CASSIMVGNTEAFF.